The 21 T cell receptor beta chains presented below share a single source sample, sequenced in a study of shared clonotypes between healthy human individuals. The method was immunoSEQ multiplex PCR; TCRdb's version includes in-frame clones alone and lacks a portion of them. This sample has roughly 2 million clones; 85% to 95% occur once, and the top ten carry 0.9% to 1.3%. Terminally differentiated effector memory CD45RA+ cells were left out of the naive CD8 fraction, which was CD45RO-negative and positively selected for CCR7. The sample was naive CD8+ T cells sorted from blood. These receptors came from a man younger than 30 in good health.

The gene calls are TRBV19 and TRBJ2-7; D not certain. Germline CDR1 and CDR2: LNHDA and SQIVND (reference sequence). The CDR3 spans 13 residues. V shed 6 bases and J shed 0 bases, with 9 bases lying between them. In DNA, the CDR3 is TGTGCCAGTAGCACATACGACTCCTACGAGCAGTACTTC. Protein product: CASSTYDSYEQYF. The full variable domain, its missing parts supplied by reference TRBV19 and TRBJ2-7, is DGGITQSPKYLFRKEGQNVTLSCEQNLNHDAMYWYRQDPGQGLRLIYYSQIVNDFQKGDIAEGYSVSREKKESFPLTVTSAQKNPTAFYLCASSTYDSYEQYFGPGTRLTVT.

This clone is a singleton in its sample. This chain connects TRBV19 to TRBJ2-7; D is unresolved. Germline V gives CDR1 LNHDA, CDR2 SQIVND (reference sequence). V lost 1 base to trimming and J lost 5 bases, with 9 bases between them. This CDR3 has 13 amino acids. CDR3 nucleotide sequence: TGTGCCAGTAGTATAGTTCCCCACGACGAGCAGTACTTC. This encodes CASSIVPHDEQYF.

This clone has only a few counts. V and J are TRBV30 and TRBJ1-6, with a weak D call TRBD1 (5 bases). Looked up from germline, CDR1 is GTSNPN and CDR2 is SVGIG (reference sequence). Trimming cost V 1 base and J 10 bases, with 17 bases left between them. The CDR3 has 15 amino acids. This CDR3 reads CAWSGRREVDSPLHF. The CDR3, as DNA: TGTGCCTGGAGTGGGCGCAGGGAAGTAGACTCACCCCTCCACTTT.

As regards this clone: Other DNA sequences in this specimen translate into the identical CDR3. V usage is TRBV27 and J usage is TRBJ2-1; 7 nucleotides align to TRBD2. CDR3 length: 13 amino acids. CDR1 and CDR2 from the germline V gene are MNHEY and SMNVEV (reference sequence). Trimming at V came to 3 bases and at J to 4 bases, leaving 0 bases not matched to a gene. CDR3 nucleotides: TGTGCCAGCAGTTTCGGGGGGTACAATGAGCAGTTCTTC. It specifies CASSFGGYNEQFF.

A remark on this clone: Within the sample, other DNA sequences also encode this same CDR3. The chain has TRBV29-1 and TRBJ1-2; D is unclear. Trimming stripped 0 bases from V and 4 bases from J, with 9 bases between. The CDR3 has 13 residues. The V gene's germline CDR1 is SQVTM and CDR2 ANQGSEA. As DNA, the CDR3 is TGCAGCGTTGAAGATCGAGGAGGCTATGGCTACACCTTC. Residues: CSVEDRGGYGYTF.

The genes are TRBV5-6 and TRBJ2-1; D unclear. The V gene's germline CDR1 is SGHDT and CDR2 YYEEEE. The CDR3 loop spans 18 amino acids. V was shortened by 1 base and J by 2 bases, with 19 bases between the two germline ends. This CDR3 reads CASSLSLTELLTYNEQFF. The CDR3 DNA reads as TGTGCCAGCAGCTTGAGTTTAACGGAGTTACTAACCTACAATGAGCAGTTCTTC. Supplemented by reference TRBV5-6 and TRBJ2-1, the full variable domain reads DAGVTQSPTHLIKTRGQQVTLRCSPKSGHDTVSWYQQALGQGPQFIFQYYEEEERQRGNFPDRFSGHQFPNYSSELNVNALLLGDSALYLCASSLSLTELLTYNEQFFGPGTRLTVL.

V and J are TRBV28 and TRBJ2-5; 9 bases agree with TRBD2. The germline gives CDR1 MDHEN, CDR2 SYDVKM. The CDR3 loop spans 16 amino acids. V shed 3 bases, J shed 4 bases, and the junction held 9 bases outside the gene matches. CDR3 amino acids: CASSLGGRGIGETQYF. CDR3 nucleotide sequence: TGTGCCAGCAGTTTGGGCGGGAGGGGGATTGGAGAGACCCAGTACTTC.

The V call is TRBV2, the J call TRBJ1-1; tentatively, D is TRBD1 (6 bases). The CDR3 is 14 amino acids. The V end lost 6 bases, the J end lost 0 bases, and 11 bases lay between the germline ends. Germline values: CDR1 SNHLY, CDR2 FYNNEI. The CDR3 coding sequence is TGTGCCAGCAGGGACAGCCCCGTGAACACTGAAGCTTTCTTT. This gives the protein CASRDSPVNTEAFF.

The J gene is TRBJ2-7, the V gene TRBV19, with 9 bases fitting TRBD1. Germline assignment: CDR1 LNHDA and CDR2 SQIVND (reference sequence). The CDR3 is 14 amino acids. The ends lost 5 bases at V and 4 bases at J; junction bases unmatched: 6. The CDR3 DNA follows: TGTGCCAGTAGTGTCACAGGGGGCTCGTACGAGCAGTACTTC. Translation: CASSVTGGSYEQYF.

The J gene is TRBJ2-7, the V gene TRBV13, with 7 bases matching TRBD1. The CDR3 has 15 amino acids. In germline, CDR1 is PRHDT, CDR2 FYEKMQ (reference sequence). The J segment lost 3 bases and the V segment lost 4 bases, leaving 9 bases of the junction unmatched. CDR3 DNA: TGTGCCAGCAGCTCACAGGGGTGGGCCGTCTACGAGCAGTACTTC. Its protein product is CASSSQGWAVYEQYF.

The chain joins TRBV14 to TRBJ1-3; D unclear. V was shortened by 0 bases and J by 0 bases, with 9 bases between the two germline ends. The CDR3 spans 16 residues. The germline CDR1 and CDR2 sequences are SGHDN and FVKESK. The CDR3 spells CASSQDSSLSGNTIYF. In DNA form, the CDR3 reads TGTGCCAGCAGCCAAGATAGCAGCCTCTCTGGAAACACCATATATTTT.

This clone appeared once. This same CDR3 is encoded by further DNA sequences in the sample. This chain links TRBV27 with TRBJ2-3; D not resolved. CDR1 and CDR2 (germline): MNHEY, SMNVEV (reference sequence). Trimming took 3 bases from V and 0 from J, leaving 7 bases between them. The length of the CDR3 is 14 residues. The DNA of the CDR3 is TGTGCCAGCAGTTTTTTAGGGAGCACAGATACGCAGTATTTT. Translating it yields CASSFLGSTDTQYF.

The V call is TRBV18, the J call TRBJ2-1, with D perhaps matching TRBD1 (6 bases). Germline V gives CDR1 KGHSH, CDR2 LQKENI. This CDR3 comprises 15 residues. The germline V and J ends were trimmed by 6 bases and 2 bases, with 14 bases remaining between them. Here the CDR3 reads CASSPSGVPYNEQFF. In nucleotides, the CDR3 is TGTGCCAGCTCCCCCTCAGGGGTTCCCTACAATGAGCAGTTCTTC.

The chain has TRBV2 and TRBJ2-1; D is possibly TRBD2 (6 bases). This CDR3 is 16 amino acids long. V was pared by 7 bases and J by 1 base, with 17 bases between. The germline gives CDR1 SNHLY, CDR2 FYNNEI. CDR3 sequence: CASTDRRGISYNEQFF. CDR3 bases: TGTGCCAGCACTGACCGTCGGGGGATTTCCTACAATGAGCAGTTCTTC.

The chain combines TRBV30 with TRBJ2-6; D uncertain. The CDR3 spans 12 residues. V was clipped by 2 bases and J by 6 bases, with 5 bases between them. Germline CDR1 GTSNPN, CDR2 SVGIG (reference sequence). CDR3 sequence (DNA): TGTGCCTGGAGTCCGGAGGCCAACGTCCTGACTTTC. It specifies CAWSPEANVLTF. Drawing the rest from reference TRBV30 and TRBJ2-6, the complete variable domain is SQTIHQWPATLVQPVGSPLSLECTVEGTSNPNLYWYRQAAGRGLQLLFYSVGIGQISSEVPQNLSASRPQDRQFILSSKKLLLSDSGFYLCAWSPEANVLTFGAGSRLTVL.

Concerning this clone: This CDR3 is also generated by other DNA sequences in the sample. The J gene is TRBJ2-2, the V gene TRBV5-6, with D perhaps TRBD1 or TRBD2 (5 bases each). The V and J ends lost 1 base and 6 bases respectively, with 7 bases between them. The CDR3 covers 13 residues. The germline V gene has CDR1 SGHDT and CDR2 YYEEEE. The CDR3 reads CASSLWGSGELFF. CDR3 coding DNA: TGTGCCAGCAGCTTGTGGGGGTCCGGGGAGCTGTTTTTT. The entire variable domain, with the rest obtained from reference TRBV5-6 and TRBJ2-2, is as follows: DAGVTQSPTHLIKTRGQQVTLRCSPKSGHDTVSWYQQALGQGPQFIFQYYEEEERQRGNFPDRFSGHQFPNYSSELNVNALLLGDSALYLCASSLWGSGELFFGEGSRLTVL.

V gene TRBV13 combines with J gene TRBJ1-1, with D hard to call. This CDR3 has 15 residues. Trimming took off 5 bases at V and 8 bases at J, with 21 bases between the two ends. Germline CDR1 reads PRHDT; CDR2 reads FYEKMQ (reference sequence). The CDR3, as DNA: TGTGCCAGCAGCCTCGCTCCTAAGGCCACGACAGAAGCTTTCTTT. Translated, it gives CASSLAPKATTEAFF. The full variable domain, rest sourced from reference TRBV13 and TRBJ1-1, is AAGVIQSPRHLIKEKRETATLKCYPIPRHDTVYWYQQGPGQDPQFLISFYEKMQSDKGSIPDRFSAQQFSDYHSELNMSSLELGDSALYFCASSLAPKATTEAFFGQGTRLTVV.

The chain joins TRBV21-1 to TRBJ2-7; the table's TRBD1 call for D was not verified on the DNA. TRBV21-1 is recorded as a pseudogene. This CDR3 is 14 amino acids long. The CDR3 region has the DNA TGTGCCAGCAGTAGGGACAGGGGGGTATACGAGCAGTACTTC. Its protein product is CASSRDRGVYEQYF.

This clone was counted a single time. The sample contains more than one DNA sequence encoding this CDR3. The chain uses TRBV5-1 and TRBJ2-7; no clear D gene. The V gene lost 2 bases and the J gene lost 3 bases, with 9 bases spanning the gap. Germline CDR1 and CDR2: SGHRS and YFSETQ. The CDR3 loop spans 13 amino acids. CDR3 nucleotides: TGCGCCAGCAGCTTTGGGATTAGCTACGAGCAGTACTTC. This translates into CASSFGISYEQYF.

This CDR3 reads CASSPSTGRYGYTF. DNA of the CDR3: TGTGCCAGCAGCCCTAGCACAGGTCGGTATGGCTACACCTTC. The chain has TRBV7-9 and TRBJ1-2; D might be TRBD1 (5 bases). This CDR3 spans 14 amino acids. Between the trimmed V and J ends, which lost 5 bases and 5 bases, there was a span of 15 bases. The germline gives CDR1 SEHNR, CDR2 FQNEAQ (reference sequence).

V is TRBV5-1 and J is TRBJ2-5, with D tentatively TRBD2 (7 bases). This CDR3 is built from 16 residues. V dropped 0 bases and J dropped 6 bases, with 18 bases sitting between them. Germline V gene sequence: CDR1 SGHRS, CDR2 YFSETQ. CDR3 bases: TGCGCCAGCAGCTTGGAGTTGGGGGGGCCGGAGAAGACCCAGTACTTC. It specifies CASSLELGGPEKTQYF.